The rows below give T cell receptor beta chains drawn from one sample of a study of T cell repertoires in cytomegalovirus infection. TCRdb re-analysed the reads in MiXCR, keeping a single row per CDR3 protein. The sample carries 340,000 or so distinct CDR3 sequences, roughly 25% recorded once. The antigens of these receptors remain unknown. Sequences were derived from cultured PBMCs, sampled from culture after CMV antigen stimulation. The origin of the receptors is a human donor in good health (CMV status not recorded). Some clones in this sample may be carry-over from other donors' samples. The CDR3 runs from the conserved cysteine through the conserved F or W. D genes are given only for firm matches. Clone size appears in some rows only: once, few, many, or a class for an expanded clone.

CASSLALRADGYTF	TRBV7-9	TRBJ1-2	.	.
CASSLDLGNQPQHF	TRBV11-2	TRBJ1-5	once	.
CASSPRQGEVQYF	TRBV7-4	TRBJ2-7	.	TRBD1
CASRQGRRTEAFF	TRBV28	TRBJ1-1	.	.
CSVDGSGGSTDTQYF	TRBV29-1	TRBJ2-3	few	.
CATSREGGRAHNEQFF	TRBV15	TRBJ2-1	.	TRBD2
CSARLPDRRATYEQYF	TRBV20-1	TRBJ2-7	few	.
CASSVDRRETQYF	TRBV11-3	TRBJ2-5	many	.
CASSEIRVLVATEAFF	TRBV7-2	TRBJ1-1	.	.
CASSPPDHGELFF	TRBV11-3	TRBJ2-2	.	.
CATSDRENEQFF	TRBV19	TRBJ2-1	.	.
CASSPPGGYTGELFF	TRBV6-2/TRBV6-3	TRBJ2-2	.	.
CASSLVPGQGYNEQFF	TRBV7-2	TRBJ2-1	.	TRBD1
CASSLLGTENSPLHF	TRBV7-8	TRBJ1-6	few	TRBD1
CASRRDGLSGNTIYF	TRBV6-5	TRBJ1-3	.	.
CASSLGGGIGKASTDEQFF	TRBV12-3/TRBV12-4	TRBJ2-1	.	TRBD2
CASSTRTGYYGYTF	TRBV7-9	TRBJ1-2	many	TRBD1
CASSYARQGMNTEAFF	TRBV6-6	TRBJ1-1	few	.
CASSQRVNTEAFF	TRBV4-1	TRBJ1-1	once	.
CASSIYFLGGRGNEQFF	TRBV19	TRBJ2-1	.	.
CASRRLAGFTGELFF	TRBV6-5	TRBJ2-2	.	TRBD2
CASSLAPLGIGNQPQHF	TRBV7-6	TRBJ1-5	few	.
CASSLKEQQYF	TRBV28	TRBJ2-7	.	.
CASSFSGITASNEQFF	TRBV9	TRBJ2-1	few	.
CASRSPGQGSYEQYF	TRBV7-2	TRBJ2-7	.	TRBD1
CASRDRFNQPQHF	TRBV27	TRBJ1-5	once	.
CASSFPPGWSSYNEQFF	TRBV7-4	TRBJ2-1	.	.
CASSIASGKANEQFF	TRBV19	TRBJ2-1	.	TRBD2
CASSPSGRETQYF	TRBV7-2	TRBJ2-5	.	TRBD2
CASRHPGLAGGPHEQFF	TRBV7-9	TRBJ2-1	once	TRBD2
CAIGGEGSPGYTF	TRBV10-3	TRBJ1-2	many	.
CASSSGDRGFLATQYF	TRBV7-9	TRBJ2-5	.	TRBD1
CASSFDTSNTEAFF	TRBV7-2	TRBJ1-1	many	.
CASKVRYNEQFF	TRBV2	TRBJ2-1	.	.
CASSIDTRYNSPLHF	TRBV7-8	TRBJ1-6	many	.
CASSFGSGGPGGELFF	TRBV7-9	TRBJ2-2	.	TRBD2
CASSQRPLRSGEIGEQFF	TRBV4-2	TRBJ2-1	.	TRBD2
CASSLGAGYTGELFF	TRBV7-2	TRBJ2-2	few	.
CASSEVGTLTQYF	TRBV6-1	TRBJ2-3	few	.
CSVEDTSSTDTQYF	TRBV29-1	TRBJ2-3	.	.
CASSLAPGQGTTEQYF	TRBV7-6	TRBJ2-7	few	TRBD1
CASSQDQGRGVSYNEQFF	TRBV3-1	TRBJ2-1	.	TRBD2
CASSQRGGYGYTF	TRBV7-2	TRBJ1-2	many	.
CASSSWDRNTEAFF	TRBV12-3/TRBV12-4	TRBJ1-1	.	TRBD1
CAISEGTGDQPQHF	TRBV10-3	TRBJ1-5	many	TRBD1
CASSLDGPYEQYF	TRBV28	TRBJ2-7	few	.
CASSLPQGEAFF	TRBV7-2	TRBJ1-1	.	.
CASSDRASTDTQYF	TRBV7-2	TRBJ2-3	many	.
CATSEVKRRDRGHSWEQYF	TRBV24-1	TRBJ2-7	once	TRBD1
CSARPTSGSYTGELFF	TRBV20-1	TRBJ2-2	.	TRBD2
CASSTGDDSPLHF	TRBV18	TRBJ1-6	.	.
CASSFSGGNTYGYTF	TRBV7-2	TRBJ1-2	many	TRBD1
CASRRTQVTHNEQFF	TRBV7-8	TRBJ2-1	few	.
CASSFSARSSTDTQYF	TRBV5-6	TRBJ2-3	.	.